Listed below are T cell receptor beta chains from one sample, sequenced in a study of metastatic and nonmetastatic thyroid tumors. TCRdb recomputed clones from the PCR reads via MiXCR. The table has about 30,000 clones, more than 20% seen once. Material: blood. Receptor source: a female donor with papillary thyroid cancer or a benign thyroid nodule (not recorded which). Some clones in this sample may be carry-over from other donors' samples. CDR3s include the opening cysteine and the closing phenylalanine or tryptophan. The order of the fields is J gene, V gene, clone size, D gene, CDR3 protein, CDR3 DNA. The D gene is left open where the match is weak. The size field is filled for only some rows; it gives once, few, many or a size class.

j_call: TRBJ1-5
v_call: TRBV11-2
clone_size: once
d_call: NA
cdr3_aa: CASSLGSGRLNQPQHF
cdr3_nt: TGTGCCAGCAGCTTAGGATCGGGACGTCTCAATCAGCCCCAGCATTTT

j_call: TRBJ2-3
v_call: TRBV11-2
clone_size: many
d_call: NA
cdr3_aa: CASSLGVGARSDTQYF
cdr3_nt: TGTGCCAGCAGCTTAGGGGTGGGAGCGAGGTCAGATACGCAGTATTTT

j_call: TRBJ2-7
v_call: TRBV11-2
clone_size: NA
d_call: NA
cdr3_aa: CASSFGQSYEQYF
cdr3_nt: TGTGCCAGCAGCTTCGGACAGTCCTACGAGCAGTACTTC

j_call: TRBJ1-5
v_call: TRBV19
clone_size: few
d_call: NA
cdr3_aa: CASSIGRGYSNQPQHF
cdr3_nt: TGTGCCAGTAGTATAGGGCGTGGCTATAGCAATCAGCCCCAGCATTTT

j_call: TRBJ2-3
v_call: TRBV10-1
clone_size: many
d_call: NA
cdr3_aa: CASSESTGTDTQYF
cdr3_nt: TGCGCCAGCAGTGAGTCGACAGGAACAGATACGCAGTATTTT

j_call: TRBJ1-1
v_call: TRBV11-1
clone_size: many
d_call: NA
cdr3_aa: CASSLGGGWFDTEAFF
cdr3_nt: TGTGCCAGCAGCTTAGGGGGGGGTTGGTTTGACACTGAAGCTTTCTTT

j_call: TRBJ2-7
v_call: TRBV7-2
clone_size: many
d_call: NA
cdr3_aa: CASSFAAGGGQPYEQYF
cdr3_nt: TGTGCCAGCAGCTTCGCCGCCGGGGGGGGACAGCCATACGAGCAGTACTTC

j_call: TRBJ2-2
v_call: TRBV9
clone_size: many
d_call: TRBD1
cdr3_aa: CASSVGDSKAGELFF
cdr3_nt: TGTGCCAGCAGCGTAGGGGACAGTAAAGCCGGGGAGCTGTTTTTT

j_call: TRBJ2-3
v_call: TRBV5-1
clone_size: NA
d_call: NA
cdr3_aa: CAGSLYLGSDTQYF
cdr3_nt: TGCGCCGGCAGCTTGTACCTGGGGTCAGATACGCAGTATTTT

j_call: TRBJ2-7
v_call: TRBV11-3
clone_size: NA
d_call: NA
cdr3_aa: CASSPSAGAYEQYF
cdr3_nt: TGTGCCAGCAGCCCTTCCGCAGGGGCCTACGAGCAGTACTTC

j_call: TRBJ2-1
v_call: TRBV20-1
clone_size: NA
d_call: TRBD2
cdr3_aa: CSAPTSGRRAYNEQFF
cdr3_nt: TGCAGTGCCCCGACTAGCGGGAGAAGGGCCTACAATGAGCAGTTCTTC

j_call: TRBJ1-2
v_call: TRBV7-8
clone_size: many
d_call: TRBD1
cdr3_aa: CASSLSRGPYYGYTF
cdr3_nt: TGTGCCAGCAGCTTATCCAGGGGGCCCTACTATGGCTACACCTTC

j_call: TRBJ1-6
v_call: TRBV19
clone_size: many
d_call: NA
cdr3_aa: CASSTQQGLALHF
cdr3_nt: TGTGCCAGTAGTACTCAACAGGGCCTAGCCCTCCACTTT

j_call: TRBJ2-7
v_call: TRBV20-1
clone_size: many
d_call: NA
cdr3_aa: CSARDLGLSREQYF
cdr3_nt: TGCAGTGCTAGAGATCTTGGGCTATCTCGCGAGCAGTACTTC

j_call: TRBJ2-7
v_call: TRBV6-1
clone_size: few
d_call: NA
cdr3_aa: CASSPNLGSGEQYF
cdr3_nt: TGTGCCAGCAGCCCCAACCTGGGTAGCGGCGAGCAGTACTTC

j_call: TRBJ2-7
v_call: TRBV7-9
clone_size: many
d_call: NA
cdr3_aa: CASSPQDSYEQYF
cdr3_nt: TGTGCCAGCAGCCCGCAGGACTCCTACGAGCAGTACTTC

j_call: TRBJ1-4
v_call: TRBV5-4
clone_size: many
d_call: NA
cdr3_aa: CASSLGKGSGEKLFF
cdr3_nt: TGTGCCAGCAGCTTGGGGAAGGGGTCGGGTGAAAAACTGTTTTTT

j_call: TRBJ1-5
v_call: TRBV6-1
clone_size: medium-sized
d_call: NA
cdr3_aa: CASSTSGATQPQHF
cdr3_nt: TGTGCCAGCAGTACGTCAGGGGCAACTCAGCCCCAGCATTTT

j_call: TRBJ2-1
v_call: TRBV3-1
clone_size: few
d_call: TRBD2
cdr3_aa: CASSQDSYSGADNEQFF
cdr3_nt: TGTGCCAGCAGCCAAGATTCGTATAGCGGGGCGGACAATGAGCAGTTCTTC

j_call: TRBJ2-5
v_call: TRBV2
clone_size: many
d_call: TRBD2
cdr3_aa: CASSEVGLAGQETQYF
cdr3_nt: TGTGCCAGCAGTGAGGTAGGACTAGCGGGACAAGAGACCCAGTACTTC

j_call: TRBJ2-7
v_call: TRBV20-1
clone_size: NA
d_call: TRBD2
cdr3_aa: CSARSGTSGGDSYEQYF
cdr3_nt: TGCAGTGCTAGATCCGGGACTAGCGGGGGGGACTCCTACGAGCAGTACTTC

j_call: TRBJ2-7
v_call: TRBV6-1
clone_size: few
d_call: NA
cdr3_aa: CALLGLRTYEQYF
cdr3_nt: TGTGCCCTACTGGGACTTCGCACCTACGAGCAGTACTTC

j_call: TRBJ2-5
v_call: TRBV27
clone_size: few
d_call: NA
cdr3_aa: CASSLWGEETQYF
cdr3_nt: TGTGCCAGCAGTTTATGGGGGGAAGAGACCCAGTACTTC

j_call: TRBJ2-7
v_call: TRBV11-2
clone_size: NA
d_call: TRBD2
cdr3_aa: CASSPEGLAGTYEQYF
cdr3_nt: TGTGCCAGCAGTCCCGAAGGACTAGCGGGAACCTACGAGCAGTACTTC

j_call: TRBJ1-2
v_call: TRBV12-3/TRBV12-4
clone_size: few
d_call: NA
cdr3_aa: CASSLSPQSNYGYTF
cdr3_nt: TGTGCCAGCAGTTTATCCCCACAAAGTAACTATGGCTACACTTTC

j_call: TRBJ1-1
v_call: TRBV3-1
clone_size: many
d_call: NA
cdr3_aa: CASSLRAKGNTEAFF
cdr3_nt: TGTGCCAGCAGCCTCCGGGCCAAAGGAAACACTGAAGCTTTCTTT

j_call: TRBJ2-1
v_call: TRBV7-6
clone_size: NA
d_call: TRBD2
cdr3_aa: CASSLRGSDEQFF
cdr3_nt: TGTGCCAGCAGCTTACGCGGGAGTGATGAGCAGTTCTTC

j_call: TRBJ1-2
v_call: TRBV6-1
clone_size: NA
d_call: TRBD1
cdr3_aa: CASSEAGQGRYGYTF
cdr3_nt: TGTGCCAGCAGTGAAGCGGGACAGGGGCGCTATGGCTACACCTTC

j_call: TRBJ1-2
v_call: TRBV7-9
clone_size: once
d_call: NA
cdr3_aa: CASSRPGRKNGYTF
cdr3_nt: TGTGCCAGCAGCCGACCGGGACGGAAGAATGGCTACACCTTC

j_call: TRBJ2-3
v_call: TRBV20-1
clone_size: NA
d_call: TRBD2
cdr3_aa: CSARDEAGGPDIYTDTQYF
cdr3_nt: TGCAGTGCTAGAGATGAAGCGGGAGGGCCCGATATCTACACAGATACGCAGTATTTT

j_call: TRBJ1-1
v_call: TRBV6-1
clone_size: few
d_call: NA
cdr3_aa: CATRMGFDTEAFF
cdr3_nt: TGTGCCACCAGAATGGGGTTCGACACTGAAGCTTTCTTT